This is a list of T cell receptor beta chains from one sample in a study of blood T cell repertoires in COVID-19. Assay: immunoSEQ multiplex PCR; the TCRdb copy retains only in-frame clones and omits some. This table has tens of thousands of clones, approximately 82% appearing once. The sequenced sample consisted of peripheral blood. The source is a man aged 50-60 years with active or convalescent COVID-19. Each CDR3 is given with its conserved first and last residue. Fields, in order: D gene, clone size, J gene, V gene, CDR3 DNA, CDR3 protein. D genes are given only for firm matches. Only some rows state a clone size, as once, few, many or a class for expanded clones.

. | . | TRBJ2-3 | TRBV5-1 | TGCGCCAGCAGCTTGGGGGCTTCCACAGATACGCAGTATTTT | CASSLGASTDTQYF
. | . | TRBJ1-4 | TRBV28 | TGTGCCAGCAGCCCGGGAACAACTAATGAAAAACTGTTTTTT | CASSPGTTNEKLFF
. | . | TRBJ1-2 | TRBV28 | TGTGCCAGCAGTTCAGGGCATGGCTACACCTTC | CASSSGHGYTF
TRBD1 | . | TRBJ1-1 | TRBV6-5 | TGTGCCAGCAGTAGGTTCGGGACAGCGAACACTGAAGCTTTCTTT | CASSRFGTANTEAFF
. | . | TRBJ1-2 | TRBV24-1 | TGTGCCACCAGTGATTTGCCAGACTATGGCTACACCTTC | CATSDLPDYGYTF
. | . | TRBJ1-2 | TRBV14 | TGTGCCAGCAGCCCTGCCGGGAACTATGGCTACACCTTC | CASSPAGNYGYTF
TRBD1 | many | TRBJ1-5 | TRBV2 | TGTGCCAGCAGCAGATTACAGGGGGCTGAGCAGCCCCAGCATTTT | CASSRLQGAEQPQHF
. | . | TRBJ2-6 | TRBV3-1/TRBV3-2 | TGTGCCAGCAGCCAGAGGAGTAGCTCTGGGGCCAACGTCCTGACTTTC | CASSQRSSSGANVLTF
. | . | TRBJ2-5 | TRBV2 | TGTGCCAGTGCATTGACTGTGAGGTACTTC | CASALTVRYF
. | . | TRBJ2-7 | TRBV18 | TGTGCCAGCTCACCAGGGCCGACAGTGGGCTACGAGCAGTACTTC | CASSPGPTVGYEQYF
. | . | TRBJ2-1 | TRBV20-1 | TGCAGTGCCCGGAGTGGCCATGAGCAGTTCTTC | CSARSGHEQFF
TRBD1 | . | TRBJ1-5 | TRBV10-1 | TGCGCCAGCAGTGACCCCGGGACAGATAATCAGCCCCAGCATTTT | CASSDPGTDNQPQHF
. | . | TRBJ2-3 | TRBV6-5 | TGTGCCAGCAGACCAGGGAGGCTTACAGATACGCAGTATTTT | CASRPGRLTDTQYF
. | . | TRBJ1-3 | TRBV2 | TGTGCCAGCAGTGAGGCAGGGCGTTTTGGAAACACCATATATTTT | CASSEAGRFGNTIYF
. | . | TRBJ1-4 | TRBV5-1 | TGCGCCAGCAGCTGGAGGGGAGGGGACAACCAAGAAAAACTGTTTTTT | CASSWRGGDNQEKLFF
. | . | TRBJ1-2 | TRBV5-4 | TGTGCCAGCAGCTTGGACAACAACTATGGCTACACCTTC | CASSLDNNYGYTF
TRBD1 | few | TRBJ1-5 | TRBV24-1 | TGTGCCACCAGTGACTCCGGGACAGGGGGCAGTCAGCCCCAGCATTTT | CATSDSGTGGSQPQHF
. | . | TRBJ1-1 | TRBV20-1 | TGCAGTGCTAGTCAGGGGACCACTGAAGCTTTCTTT | CSASQGTTEAFF
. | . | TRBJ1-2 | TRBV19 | TGTGCCAGTACCGAGAAACCAGGAGGATATGGCTACACCTTC | CASTEKPGGYGYTF
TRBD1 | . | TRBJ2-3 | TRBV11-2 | TGTGCCAGCAGCTTCACAGGGGTTGTAGATACGCAGTATTTT | CASSFTGVVDTQYF
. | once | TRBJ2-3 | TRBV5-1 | TGCGCCAGCAGCTTCCACAGGTACACAGATACGCAGTATTTT | CASSFHRYTDTQYF
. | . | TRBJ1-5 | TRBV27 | TGTGCCAGCAGTTTAGTTTGGGCTAGCAATCAGCCCCAGCATTTT | CASSLVWASNQPQHF
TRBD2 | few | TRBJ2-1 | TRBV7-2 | TGTGCCAGCAGCTCGGGACTAGTTAATGAGCAGTTCTTC | CASSSGLVNEQFF
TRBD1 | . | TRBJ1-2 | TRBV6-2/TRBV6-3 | TGTGCCAGCAGCTCCCCCCGGACAGGGATCTATGGCTACACCTTC | CASSSPRTGIYGYTF
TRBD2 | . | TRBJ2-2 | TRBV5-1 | TGCGCCAGCAGCTTGTCGGTAGCGGGGGCCAACACCGGGGAGCTGTTTTTT | CASSLSVAGANTGELFF
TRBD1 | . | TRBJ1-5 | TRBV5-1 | TGCGCCAGCAGCTTGCAGGGGGATCAGCCCCAGCATTTT | CASSLQGDQPQHF
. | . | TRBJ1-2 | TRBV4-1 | TGCGCCAGCAGCCAAGTCGGCCCCCGGAGGAGTGGCTACACCTTC | CASSQVGPRRSGYTF
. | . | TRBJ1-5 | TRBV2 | TGTGCCAGCAGTGAAAGGACAGCTAGCAATCAGCCCCAGCATTTT | CASSERTASNQPQHF
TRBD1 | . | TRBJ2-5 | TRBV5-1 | TGCGCCAGCAGCTCCGGGACAGGGGGCGGGGAGACCCAGTACTTC | CASSSGTGGGETQYF
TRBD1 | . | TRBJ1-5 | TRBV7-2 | TGTGCCAGCAGTCGGCGACAGGGGGTCTCTCAGCCCCAGCATTTT | CASSRRQGVSQPQHF
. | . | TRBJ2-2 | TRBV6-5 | TGTGCCAGCAGGGCGGAACTTAACACCGGGGAGCTGTTTTTT | CASRAELNTGELFF
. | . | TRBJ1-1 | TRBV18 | TGTGCCAGCTCACCTCACAGGGATAGAAACACTGAAGCTTTCTTT | CASSPHRDRNTEAFF
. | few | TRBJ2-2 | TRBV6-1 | TGTGCCAGCAGTGAACGCCGAGATTCCACCGGGGAGCTGTTTTTT | CASSERRDSTGELFF
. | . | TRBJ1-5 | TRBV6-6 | TGTGCCAGCAGTTACCGGGTACCGGGCAATCAGCCCCAGCATTTT | CASSYRVPGNQPQHF